The source of this T cell receptor (beta chain) is a study of immune heterogeneity within non-small cell lung tumors. The TCR beta CDR3 region was amplified by multiplex PCR employing 32 V and 13 J primers. MiXCR, run by TCRdb on the multiplex PCR reads, gives a single entry per CDR3 protein. This sample has 10,000 to 15,000 distinct CDR3 sequences, with roughly 23% found just once. Broader study findings: Individual patients mostly differed in their high-frequency T-cell receptor beta clonotypes.

Template material comprised bulk tumor genomic DNA at 550 to 650 ng per sample. During surgery, each primary tumor gave multiple biopsies spaced as far apart as possible. Curative surgery was performed on patients who had untreated, newly diagnosed non-small cell lung cancer. This CDR3 spans 15 amino acids. V lost 4 bases and J lost 3; bases outside the gene matches: 5. The germline V gene encodes CDR1 SGHDT and CDR2 YYEEEE. This clonotype came up many times. What it binds is not known. The material sequenced was lung tumor tissue. The V and J genes are TRBV5-6 and TRBJ2-3; 10 bases align to TRBD1. This receptor was identified in a man aged 50 or older with non-small cell lung cancer. The chain's CDR3 is CASSPDRGITDTQYF. DNA of the CDR3: TGTGCCAGCAGCCCGGACAGGGGGATAACAGATACGCAGTATTTT.